This paragraph reports one TCR beta chain. In its sample, this clonotype was seen many times. Its antigen remains unidentified. Qualities for individual bases were not recorded, and no much larger clone is one base off. The data were taken from a study of T cell repertoires in cytomegalovirus infection (dated by TCRdb to the late 2010s). A note on the overall study: Donor HLA type was relevant to the analysis, as public TCR beta signatures indicated carriage of CMV infection together with the matching HLA type. The paper's findings and limits, for the study overall: Carriers of CMV infection plus the relevant HLA type were discriminated by the cumulative frequency of public TCR beta family members in the study cohort and in an independent approximately 350-donor cohort. The ex vivo response was dominated by HLA-C-restricted CMV-specific TCR beta clonotypes, which also provided the single most frequent clonotype in two of eight donors.

Taken from the germline V gene (reference sequence), the CDR1 and CDR2 loops are LNHDA and SQIVND. The CDR3 sequence holds 14 residues, the cysteine and phenylalanine included. The sequence is cut down to CDR3 DNA, 42 bases in frame from base 1. The junction shows trimming of 3 bases on V and 5 bases on J, plus 11 bases between the germline ends. Instrument used: Illumina HiSeq 1500. The public reads were run again by TCRdb, first through fastp at Q25 and then through MiXCR, and only productive beta chains were kept. Identical CDR3 proteins give one entry, which carries the most common genes and DNA. In this sample the table shows under 350,000 distinct CDR3 sequences, around 10% of which occur a single time. The ten largest clones add up to approximately 2.3% of the sample.

This TCR came from a human donor in good health (CMV status not recorded). Some clones in this sample may be carry-over from other donors' samples. Rearrangement joined TRBV19 to TRBJ1-5, with a weak D call of TRBD1 (5 bases match). The sequenced material came from PBMCs. DNA sequence: TGTGCCAGTAGTATTGCGGGGGGGTATCAGCCCCAGCATTTT. This encodes CASSIAGGYQPQHF. When the CDR3 is completed using the reference TRBV19 and TRBJ1-5 genes on either side, the full variable domain is DGGITQSPKYLFRKEGQNVTLSCEQNLNHDAMYWYRQDPGQGLRLIYYSQIVNDFQKGDIAEGYSVSREKKESFPLTVTSAQKNPTAFYLCASSIAGGYQPQHFGDGTRLSIL.